A selection of T cell receptor beta chains follows, all from one sample in a study of blood T cell repertoires in COVID-19. TCRdb's table, derived via immunoSEQ multiplex PCR, lists solely in-frame clones and lacks some. The sample consists of 150,000 to 200,000 clones, more than 85% of them appearing once. The source material was peripheral blood. All receptors come from an older man with active or convalescent COVID-19. Both conserved end residues are part of each CDR3. D genes are given only for firm matches. For some rows the clone size is stated as once, few or many, or as a class when expanded; others skip it.

CDR3nt: TGTGCCAGCAGGCGACAGGACTCTGGAAACACCATATATTTT
CDR3aa: CASRRQDSGNTIYF
j_gene: TRBJ1-3
v_gene: TRBV6-6
abundance: -
d_gene: -

CDR3nt: TGTGCCAGCAGGCCAGGGACAGGGGGCTTGGGCATTCAGTACTTC
CDR3aa: CASRPGTGGLGIQYF
j_gene: TRBJ2-4
v_gene: TRBV28
abundance: -
d_gene: TRBD1

CDR3nt: TGTGCCAGCAGTGCAAGCGGGAGGTCGGAGACCCAGTACTTC
CDR3aa: CASSASGRSETQYF
j_gene: TRBJ2-5
v_gene: TRBV6-6
abundance: -
d_gene: TRBD2

CDR3nt: TGTGCCAGCAGTTACTCGACCGCTGGGCGCTACTACGAGCAGTACTTC
CDR3aa: CASSYSTAGRYYEQYF
j_gene: TRBJ2-7
v_gene: TRBV6-5
abundance: -
d_gene: -

CDR3nt: TGTGCCACCAGCAGAGGAAGGGACAGGGGTTTTTCAACGCAGTACTTC
CDR3aa: CATSRGRDRGFSTQYF
j_gene: TRBJ2-7
v_gene: TRBV15
abundance: -
d_gene: TRBD1

CDR3nt: TGTGCCAGCAGCCCCCTTTCGGGTATCGCCGGGGAGCTGTTTTTT
CDR3aa: CASSPLSGIAGELFF
j_gene: TRBJ2-2
v_gene: TRBV3-1/TRBV3-2
abundance: -
d_gene: -

CDR3nt: TGTGCCAGTAGTATAGTGGGACTAGCGGGAGAGAGTGCCGGGGAGCTGTTTTTT
CDR3aa: CASSIVGLAGESAGELFF
j_gene: TRBJ2-2
v_gene: TRBV19
abundance: -
d_gene: TRBD2

CDR3nt: TGTGCCAGCAGTTTTCAGGGCTATGGCTACACCTTC
CDR3aa: CASSFQGYGYTF
j_gene: TRBJ1-2
v_gene: TRBV27
abundance: -
d_gene: -

CDR3nt: TGTGCCAGTAGTCTGGGTATGAGCGGCGACGAGCAGTTCTTC
CDR3aa: CASSLGMSGDEQFF
j_gene: TRBJ2-1
v_gene: TRBV19
abundance: -
d_gene: -

CDR3nt: TGTGCCAGCAGTTTATTCGGAGGACGGATGAACACTGAAGCTTTCTTT
CDR3aa: CASSLFGGRMNTEAFF
j_gene: TRBJ1-1
v_gene: TRBV28
abundance: -
d_gene: -

CDR3nt: TGTGCCAGCTCACCACAGGGAAGGGGAGGCTCTGGAAACACCATATATTTT
CDR3aa: CASSPQGRGGSGNTIYF
j_gene: TRBJ1-3
v_gene: TRBV18
abundance: few
d_gene: -

CDR3nt: TGTGCCAGCAGCCCTCCCCGGCGGGACAGGGTTTTGGGAAGCAATCAGCCCCAGCATTTT
CDR3aa: CASSPPRRDRVLGSNQPQHF
j_gene: TRBJ1-5
v_gene: TRBV7-6
abundance: once
d_gene: TRBD1

CDR3nt: TGTGCCAGTAGTATTAGGGACAGGGTACACGAGCAGTACTTC
CDR3aa: CASSIRDRVHEQYF
j_gene: TRBJ2-7
v_gene: TRBV19
abundance: -
d_gene: TRBD1